This T cell receptor beta chain was captured in a study of blood T cell repertoires in COVID-19. Per the original methods: The assay estimated nucleated cells by amplifying reference gene primers. Measured with immunoSEQ multiplex PCR; TCRdb has only the in-frame clones, and not every one. V and J calls plus clone size are reproduced from that table; the DNA served to infer D and trimming. The repertoire has about 59,000 clones, around 80% of them found once; the top ten carry 10% to 15%. To note about this clone: The sample holds other DNA sequences that translate to the same CDR3.

Per germline, CDR1 LGHDT and CDR2 YNNKEL (reference sequence). The CDR3 runs to 16 residues. Losses at the gene ends were 1 base for V and 2 bases for J; bases not matched to a gene: 2. Sequenced input: peripheral blood. The sequence derives from a man older than 75 with acute or convalescent COVID-19. The V gene is TRBV3-1 (or the pseudogene TRBV3-2), the J gene TRBJ2-5, with 12 positions matching TRBD2. The CDR3 nucleotides are TGTGCCAGCAGCCAAGGGCTAGCGGGAGGGCAAGAGACCCAGTACTTC. Amino acid sequence: CASSQGLAGGQETQYF.